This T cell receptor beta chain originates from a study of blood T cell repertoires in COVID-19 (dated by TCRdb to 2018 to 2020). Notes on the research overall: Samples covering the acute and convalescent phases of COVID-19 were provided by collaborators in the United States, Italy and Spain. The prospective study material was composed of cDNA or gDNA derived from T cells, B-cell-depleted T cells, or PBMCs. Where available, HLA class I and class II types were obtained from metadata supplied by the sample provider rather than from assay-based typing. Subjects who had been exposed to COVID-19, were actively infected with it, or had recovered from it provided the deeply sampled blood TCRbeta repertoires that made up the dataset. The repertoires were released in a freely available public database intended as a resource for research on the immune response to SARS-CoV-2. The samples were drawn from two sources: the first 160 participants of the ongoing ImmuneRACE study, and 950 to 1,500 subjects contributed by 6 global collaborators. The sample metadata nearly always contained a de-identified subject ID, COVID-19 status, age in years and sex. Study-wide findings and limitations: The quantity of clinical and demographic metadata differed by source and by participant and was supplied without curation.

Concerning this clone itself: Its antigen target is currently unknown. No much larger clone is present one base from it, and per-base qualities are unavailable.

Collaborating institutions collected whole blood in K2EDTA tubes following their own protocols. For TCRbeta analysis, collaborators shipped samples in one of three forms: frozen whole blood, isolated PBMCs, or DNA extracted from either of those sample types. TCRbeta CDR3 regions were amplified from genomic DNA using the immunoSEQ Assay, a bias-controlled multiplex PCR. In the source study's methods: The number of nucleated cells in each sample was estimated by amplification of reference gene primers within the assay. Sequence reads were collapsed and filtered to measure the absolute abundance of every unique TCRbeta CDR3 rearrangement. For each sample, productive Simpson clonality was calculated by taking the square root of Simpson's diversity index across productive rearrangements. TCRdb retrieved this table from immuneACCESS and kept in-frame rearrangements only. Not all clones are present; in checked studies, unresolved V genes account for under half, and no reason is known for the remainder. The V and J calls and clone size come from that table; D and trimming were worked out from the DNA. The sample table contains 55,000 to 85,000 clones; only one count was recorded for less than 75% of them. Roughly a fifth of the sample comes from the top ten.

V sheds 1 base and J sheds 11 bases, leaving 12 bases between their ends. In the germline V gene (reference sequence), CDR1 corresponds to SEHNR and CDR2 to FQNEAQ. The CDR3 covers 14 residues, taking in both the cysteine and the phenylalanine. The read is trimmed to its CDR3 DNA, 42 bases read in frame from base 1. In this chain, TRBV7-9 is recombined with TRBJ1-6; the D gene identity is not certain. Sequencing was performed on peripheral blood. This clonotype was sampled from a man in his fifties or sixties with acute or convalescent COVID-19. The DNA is TGTGCCAGCAGCTTAGGAAGTAGCCGACCACCCCTCCACTTT. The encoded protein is CASSLGSSRPPLHF.